This paragraph reports one T cell receptor (beta chain). These data come from a study of OX40 agonist ivuxolimab in advanced cancers. Repertoires were generated with immunoSEQ multiplex PCR, while TCRdb's copy carries only in-frame clones and drops some. The top ten clones hold about 32% of a sample with some 33,000 clones, roughly 89% of them seen once. Looked up from germline, CDR1 is SEHNR and CDR2 is FQNEAQ (reference sequence). The CDR3 is made up of 12 amino acids. Trimming shortened V by 4 bases and J by 5 bases, and 9 bases separated the two germline ends. The chain employs TRBV7-9 and TRBJ2-7; D not resolved. The input for sequencing was CD4+ or CD8+ T cells sorted from blood, taken in a trial of the OX40 agonist ivuxolimab. This TCR came from an adult with an advanced solid tumor such as melanoma, head and neck, liver or kidney cancer. CDR3 sequence (DNA): TGTGCCAGCAGCTCAGGAATCGACGAGCAGTACTTC. Its protein is CASSSGIDEQYF.